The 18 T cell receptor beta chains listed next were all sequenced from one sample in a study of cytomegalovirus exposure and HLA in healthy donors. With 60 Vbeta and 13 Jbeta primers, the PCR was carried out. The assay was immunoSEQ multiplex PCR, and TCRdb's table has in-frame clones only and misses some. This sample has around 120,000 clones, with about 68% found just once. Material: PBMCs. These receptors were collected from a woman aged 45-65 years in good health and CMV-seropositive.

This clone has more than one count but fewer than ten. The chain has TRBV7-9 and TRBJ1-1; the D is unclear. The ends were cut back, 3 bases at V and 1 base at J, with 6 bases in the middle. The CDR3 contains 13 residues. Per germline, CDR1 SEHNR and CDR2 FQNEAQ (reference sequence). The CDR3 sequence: CASSLTGNTEAFF. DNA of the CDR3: TGTGCCAGCAGCTTGACTGGGAACACTGAAGCTTTCTTT.

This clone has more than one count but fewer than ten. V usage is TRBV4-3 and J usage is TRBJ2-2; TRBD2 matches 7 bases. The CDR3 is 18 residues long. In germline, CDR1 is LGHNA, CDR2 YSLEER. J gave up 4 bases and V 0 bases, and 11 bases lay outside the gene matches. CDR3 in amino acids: CASSQDFGGGLGTGELFF. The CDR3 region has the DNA TGCGCCAGCAGCCAAGATTTCGGGGGAGGGCTAGGCACCGGGGAGCTGTTTTTT.

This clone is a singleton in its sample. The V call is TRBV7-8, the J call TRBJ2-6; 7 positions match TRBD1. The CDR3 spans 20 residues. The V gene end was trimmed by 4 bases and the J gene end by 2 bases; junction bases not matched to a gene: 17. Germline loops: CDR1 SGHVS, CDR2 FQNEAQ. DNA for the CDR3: TGTGCCAGCAGCTACGGACAGGCCCTGACCCTACGGCCTGGGGCCAACGTCCTGACTTTC. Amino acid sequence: CASSYGQALTLRPGANVLTF.

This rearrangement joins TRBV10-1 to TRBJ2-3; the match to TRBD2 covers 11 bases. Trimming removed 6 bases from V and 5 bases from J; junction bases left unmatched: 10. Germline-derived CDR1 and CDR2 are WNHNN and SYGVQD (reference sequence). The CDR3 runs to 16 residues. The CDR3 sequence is CASSQHSGGAVDTQYF. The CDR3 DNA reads TGCGCCAGCAGCCAACATAGCGGGGGGGCCGTAGATACGCAGTATTTT.

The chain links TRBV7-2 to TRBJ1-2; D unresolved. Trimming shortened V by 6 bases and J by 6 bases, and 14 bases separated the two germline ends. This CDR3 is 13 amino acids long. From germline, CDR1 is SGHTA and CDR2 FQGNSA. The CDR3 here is CASSWGRRDGYTF. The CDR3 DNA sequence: TGTGCCAGCAGTTGGGGAAGGCGGGATGGCTACACCTTC.

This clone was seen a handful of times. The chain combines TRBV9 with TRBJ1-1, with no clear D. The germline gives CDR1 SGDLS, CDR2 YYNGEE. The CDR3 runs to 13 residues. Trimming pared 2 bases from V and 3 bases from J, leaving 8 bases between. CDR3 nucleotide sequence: TGTGCCAGCAGCGTTAACCGGGACACTGAAGCTTTCTTT. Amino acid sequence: CASSVNRDTEAFF. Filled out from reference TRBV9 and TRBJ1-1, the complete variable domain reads DSGVTQTPKHLITATGQRVTLRCSPRSGDLSVYWYQQSLDQGLQFLIQYYNGEERAKGNILERFSAQQFPDLHSELNLSSLELGDSALYFCASSVNRDTEAFFGQGTRLTVV.

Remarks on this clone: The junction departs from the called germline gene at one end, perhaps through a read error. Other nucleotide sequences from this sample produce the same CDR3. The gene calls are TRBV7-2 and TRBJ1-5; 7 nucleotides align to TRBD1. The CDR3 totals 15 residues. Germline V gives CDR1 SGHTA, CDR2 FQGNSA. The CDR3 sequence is CASSRTGQVNQPQHF. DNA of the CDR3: TGTGCCAGCAGCCGAACTGGACAGGTCAATCAACCCCAGCATTTT. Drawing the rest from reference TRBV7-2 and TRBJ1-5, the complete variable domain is GAGVSQSPSNKVTEKGKDVELRCDPISGHTALYWYRQSLGQGLEFLIYFQGNSAPDKSGLPSDRFSAERTGGSVSTLTIQRTQQEDSAVYLCASSRTGQVNQPQHFGDGTRLSIL.

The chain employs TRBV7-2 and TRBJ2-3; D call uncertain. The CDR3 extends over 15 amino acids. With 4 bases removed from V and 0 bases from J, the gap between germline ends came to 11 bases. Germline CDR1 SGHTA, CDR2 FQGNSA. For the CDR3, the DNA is TGTGCCAGCAGCTCCACAGTGCTCAGCACAGATACGCAGTATTTT. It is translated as CASSSTVLSTDTQYF.

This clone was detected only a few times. The CDR3 reads CASSLIGSAGKFNQPQHF. The CDR3 nucleotides read TGTGCCAGCAGTTTAATCGGGTCGGCGGGTAAATTCAATCAGCCCCAGCATTTT. The chain uses TRBV28 and TRBJ1-5; D remains unclear. This CDR3 region has 18 residues. V was clipped by 2 bases and J by 3 bases, with 20 bases between them. Germline loops: CDR1 MDHEN, CDR2 SYDVKM.

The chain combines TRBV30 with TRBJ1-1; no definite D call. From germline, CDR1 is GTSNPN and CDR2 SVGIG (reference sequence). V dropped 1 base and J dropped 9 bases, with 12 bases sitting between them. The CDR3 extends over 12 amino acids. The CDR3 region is CAWSALSGKAFF. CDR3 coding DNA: TGTGCCTGGAGTGCGTTGAGCGGGAAAGCTTTCTTT.

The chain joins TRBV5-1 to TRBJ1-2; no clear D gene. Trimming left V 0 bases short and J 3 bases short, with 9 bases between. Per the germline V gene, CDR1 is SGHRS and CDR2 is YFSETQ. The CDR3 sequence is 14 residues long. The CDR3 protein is CASSLVFGDYGYTF. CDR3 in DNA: TGCGCCAGCAGCTTGGTCTTCGGGGACTATGGCTACACCTTC.

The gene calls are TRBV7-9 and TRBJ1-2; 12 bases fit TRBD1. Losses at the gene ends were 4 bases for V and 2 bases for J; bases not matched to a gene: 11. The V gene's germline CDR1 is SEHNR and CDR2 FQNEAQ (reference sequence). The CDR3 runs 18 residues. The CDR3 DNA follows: TGTGCCAGCAGCTATTCGCCGGGACAGGGGGCTTTAAACTATGGCTACACCTTC. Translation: CASSYSPGQGALNYGYTF.

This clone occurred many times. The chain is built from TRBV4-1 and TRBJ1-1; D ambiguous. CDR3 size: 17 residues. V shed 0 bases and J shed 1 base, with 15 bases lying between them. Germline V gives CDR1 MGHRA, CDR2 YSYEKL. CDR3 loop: CASSQDTVGLGNTEAFF. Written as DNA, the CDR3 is TGCGCCAGCAGCCAAGATACCGTCGGTCTTGGGAACACTGAAGCTTTCTTT.

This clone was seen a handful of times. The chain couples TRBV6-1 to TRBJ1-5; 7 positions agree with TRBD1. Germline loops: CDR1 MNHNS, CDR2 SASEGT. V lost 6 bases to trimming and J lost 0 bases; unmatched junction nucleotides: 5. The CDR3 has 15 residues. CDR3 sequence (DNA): TGTGCCAGCAGGGCCGGACAGGCTAGCAATCAGCCCCAGCATTTT. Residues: CASRAGQASNQPQHF.

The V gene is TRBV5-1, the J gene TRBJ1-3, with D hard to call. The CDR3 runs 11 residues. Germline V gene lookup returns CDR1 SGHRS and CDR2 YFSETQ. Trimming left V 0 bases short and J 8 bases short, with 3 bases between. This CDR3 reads CASSLGDTIYF. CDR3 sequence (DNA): TGCGCCAGCAGCTTGGGCGACACCATATATTTT.

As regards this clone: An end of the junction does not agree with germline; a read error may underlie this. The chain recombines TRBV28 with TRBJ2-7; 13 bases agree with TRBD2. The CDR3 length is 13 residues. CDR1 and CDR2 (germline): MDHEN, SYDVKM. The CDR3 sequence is CASRSGTSGNLGF. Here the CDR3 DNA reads TGTGCCAGCAGGAGCGGGACTAGCGGGAACCTCGGCTTC.

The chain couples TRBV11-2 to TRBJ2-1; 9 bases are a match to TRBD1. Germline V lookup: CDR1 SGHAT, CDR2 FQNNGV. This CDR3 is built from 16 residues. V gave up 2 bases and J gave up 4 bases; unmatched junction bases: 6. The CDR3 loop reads CASSLSPGQGYNEQFF. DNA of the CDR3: TGTGCCAGCAGCTTAAGTCCGGGACAGGGTTACAATGAGCAGTTCTTC. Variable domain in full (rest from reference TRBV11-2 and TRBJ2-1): EAGVAQSPRYKIIEKRQSVAFWCNPISGHATLYWYQQILGQGPKLLIQFQNNGVVDDSQLPKDRFSAERLKGVDSTLKIQPAKLEDSAVYLCASSLSPGQGYNEQFFGPGTRLTVL.

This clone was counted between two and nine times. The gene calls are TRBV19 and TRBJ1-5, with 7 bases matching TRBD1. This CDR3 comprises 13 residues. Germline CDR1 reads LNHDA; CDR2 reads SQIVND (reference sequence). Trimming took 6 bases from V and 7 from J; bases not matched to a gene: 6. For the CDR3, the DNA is TGTGCCAGTAGGAGACAGGGAAACCAGCCCCAGCATTTT. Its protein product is CASRRQGNQPQHF.